Shown below are 24 T cell receptor beta chains from a single sample sequenced in a study of blood T cell repertoires in COVID-19. Libraries were prepared by immunoSEQ multiplex PCR; TCRdb keeps only in-frame clonotypes and omits some of them. The table lists roughly 400,000 clones, over 85% of them singletons. Material: PBMCs or T cells enriched from blood (not recorded which). Source of these receptors: a woman younger than 45 who had recovered from COVID-19.

The chain joins TRBV11-2 to TRBJ1-5; possible D gene TRBD1, 5 bases. Germline CDR1 reads SGHAT; CDR2 reads FQNNGV. There are 15 residues in the CDR3. Trimming stripped 5 bases from V and 2 bases from J, with 13 bases between. The CDR3 region is CASSAGPTRNQPQHF. The CDR3 coding sequence is TGTGCCAGCAGCGCGGGACCTACACGCAATCAGCCCCAGCATTTT.

The gene calls are TRBV18 and TRBJ2-3, with 9 bases fitting TRBD2. This CDR3 spans 16 amino acids. Unmatched junction bases numbered 6, after V lost 0 bases and J lost 5 bases. Germline CDR1 KGHSH, CDR2 LQKENI. CDR3 loop: CASSPPLRGGGDTQYF. CDR3 DNA: TGTGCCAGCTCACCACCGTTGCGGGGGGGAGGAGATACGCAGTATTTT.

CDR3 DNA sequence: TGTGCCAGCACGTTGACTAGCGGGGGGGCCGACGAGCAGTACTTC. Translating gives CASTLTSGGADEQYF. The chain is built from TRBV18 and TRBJ2-7; 14 nucleotides agree with TRBD2. The germline V gene has CDR1 KGHSH and CDR2 LQKENI. This CDR3 comprises 15 residues. The J segment lost 5 bases and the V segment lost 8 bases, leaving 8 bases of the junction unmatched.

The rearrangement joins TRBV7-2 to TRBJ2-5, with D uncertain. From germline, CDR1 is SGHTA and CDR2 FQGNSA. V was trimmed by 2 bases and J by 5 bases, leaving 9 bases between them. The CDR3 is made up of 13 amino acids. CDR3: CASSLNLAETQYF. The CDR3 DNA reads TGTGCCAGCAGCTTAAACCTTGCGGAGACCCAGTACTTC.

The V and J genes are TRBV7-2 and TRBJ2-7; D is uncertain. V lost 2 bases, J lost 7 bases, and 12 bases lay in between. Germline CDR1 reads SGHTA; CDR2 reads FQGNSA. The CDR3 consists of 13 residues. The CDR3 DNA sequence: TGTGCCAGCAGCTTAAATCGAGTGAGGGAGCAGTACTTC. This translates into CASSLNRVREQYF.

The chain carries TRBV5-4 and TRBJ2-5; 16 nucleotides agree with TRBD2. Germline lookup yields CDR1 SGHNT and CDR2 YYREEE (reference sequence). This CDR3 has 17 amino acids. Trimming removed 0 bases from V and 7 bases from J; junction bases left unmatched: 6. CDR3 in DNA: TGTGCCAGCAGCTTGGTGGGACTAGCGGGGGGGCCGCTGACCCAGTACTTC. Protein: CASSLVGLAGGPLTQYF.

The V call is TRBV19, the J call TRBJ1-5, with TRBD1 matching 12 bases. Germline lookup yields CDR1 LNHDA and CDR2 SQIVND (reference sequence). This CDR3 region has 18 residues. V lost 8 bases, J lost 2 bases, and 13 bases stayed unmatched. Here the CDR3 reads CASDPGTGGAWGNQPQHF. CDR3 in DNA: TGTGCCAGTGACCCCGGGACAGGGGGCGCCTGGGGCAATCAGCCCCAGCATTTT.

The V and J genes are TRBV13 and TRBJ1-1; 7 nucleotides align to TRBD1. Per germline, CDR1 PRHDT and CDR2 FYEKMQ (reference sequence). V gave up 5 bases and J gave up 6 bases; unmatched junction bases: 9. The CDR3 is 14 residues long. The CDR3 is CASSGYRGIAEAFF. In DNA, the CDR3 is TGTGCCAGCAGCGGATACAGGGGAATCGCTGAAGCTTTCTTT. The variable domain in full, completed from reference TRBV13 and TRBJ1-1, reads AAGVIQSPRHLIKEKRETATLKCYPIPRHDTVYWYQQGPGQDPQFLISFYEKMQSDKGSIPDRFSAQQFSDYHSELNMSSLELGDSALYFCASSGYRGIAEAFFGQGTRLTVV.

The CDR3 sequence is CAWSTGQGRETQYF. In DNA, the CDR3 is TGTGCCTGGAGTACCGGACAGGGACGGGAGACCCAGTACTTC. The J gene is TRBJ2-5, the V gene TRBV30, with 8 bases matching TRBD1. This CDR3 region has 14 residues. Germline CDR1 reads GTSNPN; CDR2 reads SVGIG (reference sequence). J lost 5 bases, V lost 2 bases, and 7 bases had no gene match. Full variable domain (missing parts from reference TRBV30 and TRBJ2-5): SQTIHQWPATLVQPVGSPLSLECTVEGTSNPNLYWYRQAAGRGLQLLFYSVGIGQISSEVPQNLSASRPQDRQFILSSKKLLLSDSGFYLCAWSTGQGRETQYFGPGTRLLVL.

The chain combines TRBV12-5 with TRBJ2-3, with D possibly TRBD1 on 7 matching bases. In germline, CDR1 is LGHNT, CDR2 FRNRAP. The CDR3 has 17 residues. Trimming stripped 0 bases from V and 6 bases from J, with 19 bases between. CDR3 coding DNA: TGTGCTAGTGGTTTGGTACTGGGGGTGGAGGGGGCGGATACGCAGTATTTT. This gives the protein CASGLVLGVEGADTQYF.

V and J are TRBV10-1 and TRBJ2-2, with unresolved D. Trimming pared 8 bases from V and 3 bases from J, leaving 4 bases between. This CDR3 spans 11 amino acids. Germline CDR1 and CDR2: WNHNN and SYGVQD (reference sequence). This CDR3 reads CASSYTGELFF. CDR3 DNA sequence: TGCGCCAGCTCCTACACCGGGGAGCTGTTTTTT.

The chain couples TRBV10-3 to TRBJ2-7; D may be TRBD1 (6 bases). The V gene lost 0 bases and the J gene lost 4 bases, with 25 bases spanning the gap. From germline, CDR1 is ENHRY and CDR2 SYGVKD. The CDR3 spans 19 residues. Written as DNA, the CDR3 is TGTGCCATCAGTGAGTCGGTCAGGGGCCGGGGTTCCCCGATTTACGAGCAGTACTTC. This encodes CAISESVRGRGSPIYEQYF.

The chain has TRBV2 and TRBJ2-1; 8 positions match TRBD1. This CDR3 spans 15 amino acids. Germline lookup yields CDR1 SNHLY and CDR2 FYNNEI. V dropped 6 bases and J dropped 2; count of bases not matched to a gene: 6. The CDR3 nucleotides read TGTGCCAGCAGCTTGGACAGGGAACCCTACAATGAGCAGTTCTTC. This encodes CASSLDREPYNEQFF.

The V call is TRBV6-5, the J call TRBJ2-7; no clear D gene. V dropped 0 bases and J dropped 2 bases, with 8 bases sitting between them. CDR3 size: 14 residues. Germline-derived CDR1 and CDR2 are MNHEY and SVGAGI. The CDR3 nucleotides read TGTGCCAGCAGTTACTCGGGCCGGACCTACGAGCAGTACTTC. This translates into CASSYSGRTYEQYF.

V is TRBV3-1 (or the pseudogene TRBV3-2) and J is TRBJ1-2; D is possibly TRBD1 (6 bases). The CDR3 runs 14 residues. Trimming took 3 bases from V and 4 from J, leaving 12 bases between them. Germline CDR1 and CDR2: LGHDT and YNNKEL (reference sequence). The CDR3 DNA sequence: TGTGCCAGCAGCCAGGAAACAGGGATCTATGGCTACACCTTC. Translation: CASSQETGIYGYTF.

The CDR3 sequence is CSVDDILWGYTF. The DNA for the CDR3 is TGCAGCGTTGACGACATTCTGTGGGGCTACACCTTC. The V and J genes are TRBV29-1 and TRBJ1-2; D not resolved. The V gene's germline CDR1 is SQVTM and CDR2 ANQGSEA. Trimming removed 3 bases at V and 8 bases at J, with 13 bases between. This CDR3 contains 12 residues.

This clone occurred a few times. This rearrangement joins TRBV5-1 to TRBJ2-1; 7 bases map to TRBD2. Germline V gene lookup returns CDR1 SGHRS and CDR2 YFSETQ. The CDR3 sequence is 13 residues long. With 3 bases clipped from V and 7 bases from J, the junction kept 4 bases outside the gene matches. CDR3 nucleotides: TGCGCCAGCAGCTCGTTTAGCGGGAATGAGCAGTTCTTC. Protein sequence: CASSSFSGNEQFF.

This clone was detected only a few times. The chain carries TRBV7-2 and TRBJ2-7, with 10 bases matching TRBD2. CDR1 and CDR2 from the germline V gene are SGHTA and FQGNSA. The junction had 10 bases not matched to a gene; V was cut back by 5 bases and J by 0 bases. This CDR3 is 17 amino acids long. The CDR3 protein is CASSHPTSGPVSYEQYF. As DNA, the CDR3 is TGTGCCAGCAGCCACCCGACTAGCGGGCCCGTCTCCTACGAGCAGTACTTC.

The CDR3 DNA reads TGTGCCAGCAGCCATACCGGGACTTCCTACGAGCAGTACTTC. Amino acid sequence: CASSHTGTSYEQYF. V and J are TRBV3-1 (or the pseudogene TRBV3-2) and TRBJ2-7; D is possibly TRBD2 (6 bases). V lost 3 bases and J lost 1, with 10 bases in between. Germline CDR1 is LGHDT and CDR2 is YNNKEL (reference sequence). The CDR3 is 14 amino acids.

The chain combines TRBV7-6 with TRBJ2-7; 8 bases match TRBD1. The V and J ends lost 4 bases and 3 bases, in that order; junction bases with no gene match: 2. The CDR3 spans 13 residues. In germline, CDR1 is SGHVS, CDR2 FNYEAQ. In DNA form, the CDR3 reads TGTGCCAGCAGCTCCACAGGGGGCTACGAGCAGTACTTC. Its translation is CASSSTGGYEQYF. The full variable domain, rest sourced from reference TRBV7-6 and TRBJ2-7, is GAGVSQSPRYKVTKRGQDVALRCDPISGHVSLYWYRQALGQGPEFLTYFNYEAQQDKSGLPNDRFSAERPEGSISTLTIQRTEQRDSAMYRCASSSTGGYEQYFGPGTRLTVT.

This chain uses TRBV15 with TRBJ1-2, with 8 positions matching TRBD1. Germline V gene data show CDR1 as LNHNV and CDR2 as YYDKDF (reference sequence). V trimming: 1 base; J trimming: 4 bases; junction bases outside the gene matches: 8. This CDR3 spans 16 amino acids. The CDR3 nucleotides are TGTGCCACCAGCAGAGGAGAGACAGGGGTTAGCTATGGCTACACCTTC. Translation: CATSRGETGVSYGYTF.

The chain couples TRBV2 to TRBJ2-1, with D maybe TRBD2 (5 bases). The CDR3 has 16 residues. Deletions cut 6 bases from V and 3 bases from J, with 18 bases between. The germline CDR1 and CDR2 sequences are SNHLY and FYNNEI. The CDR3 reads CASRGLVGVNYNEQFF. In nucleotides, the CDR3 is TGTGCCAGCAGAGGGCTGGTCGGGGTGAACTACAATGAGCAGTTCTTC.

The rearrangement links TRBV7-2 to TRBJ1-1; TRBD1 matches at 10 bases. CDR3 length: 14 amino acids. After removal of 4 bases from V and 2 bases from J, the junction contained 1 base not matched to a gene. CDR1 and CDR2 (germline): SGHTA, FQGNSA. The CDR3 coding sequence is TGTGCCAGCAGCTGGACAGGGGGAAACACTGAAGCTTTCTTT. This gives the protein CASSWTGGNTEAFF.

This clone was seen a few times. The chain recombines TRBV10-3 with TRBJ2-2; D perhaps matches TRBD1 (5 bases). This CDR3 has 13 residues. V dropped 8 bases and J dropped 1 base, with 8 bases sitting between them. Germline V lookup: CDR1 ENHRY, CDR2 SYGVKD. The CDR3 region is CAIPTGNTGELFF. The CDR3 nucleotides are TGTGCCATCCCCACAGGGAACACCGGGGAGCTGTTTTTT.